These T cell receptor beta chains were read from a single sample in a study of cytomegalovirus exposure and HLA in healthy donors. Sequenced by immunoSEQ multiplex PCR; TCRdb stores in-frame clones only, minus some. The repertoire includes about 210,000 clones, 75% to 80% of them detected once, and 1.5% to 2% sits in the top ten. The sequenced sample was PBMCs. The source is a male donor in good health and CMV-seronegative. The CDR3 runs from the conserved cysteine through the conserved F or W. The D gene is left open where the match is weak. Clone size is stated in some rows and not others, as once, few, many or a class when expanded.

>TRBV5-1|NA|TRBJ2-3|TRBD2
CASSLGAGADTQYF
TGCGCCAGCAGCTTGGGGGCGGGAGCAGATACGCAGTATTTT
>TRBV7-9|NA|TRBJ1-5|NA
CASSAGSGERGNQPQHF
TGTGCCAGCAGCGCCGGGAGTGGGGAGCGAGGCAATCAGCCCCAGCATTTT
>TRBV10-3|NA|TRBJ2-3|NA
CAIRSLATDTQYF
TGTGCCATCAGAAGCCTCGCCACAGATACGCAGTATTTT
>TRBV30|NA|TRBJ1-6|NA
CAWSVWTEGSPLHF
TGTGCCTGGAGTGTATGGACAGAGGGTTCACCCCTCCACTTT
>TRBV5-1|NA|TRBJ2-1|TRBD2
CASSLRTSGNEQFF
TGCGCCAGCAGCTTGAGGACTAGCGGGAATGAGCAGTTCTTC
>TRBV9|few|TRBJ1-5|NA
CASSVHGNQPQHF
TGTGCCAGCAGCGTACATGGCAATCAGCCCCAGCATTTT
>TRBV5-1|NA|TRBJ2-3|NA
CASSPRDIVTDTQYF
TGCGCCAGCAGCCCCCGGGACATAGTCACAGATACGCAGTATTTT
>TRBV10-3|NA|TRBJ2-7|NA
CAISDGARNEQYF
TGTGCCATCAGTGATGGAGCAAGGAACGAGCAGTACTTC
>TRBV5-4|NA|TRBJ2-7|NA
CASSGSSYEQYF
TGTGCCAGCAGCGGCTCTTCCTACGAGCAGTACTTC
>TRBV5-6|NA|TRBJ2-4|TRBD1
CASSLPEQGAVQNIQYF
TGTGCCAGCAGCTTGCCAGAACAGGGGGCAGTCCAAAACATTCAGTACTTC
>TRBV7-8|NA|TRBJ2-7|NA
CASSPPGGLYEQYF
TGTGCCAGCAGTCCCCCTGGAGGTCTCTACGAGCAGTACTTC
>TRBV2|NA|TRBJ2-1|NA
CASQVQRSYNEQFF
TGTGCCAGCCAAGTGCAACGGAGCTACAATGAGCAGTTCTTC
>TRBV7-2|once|TRBJ1-5|NA
CASSGANQPQHF
TGTGCCAGCAGCGGGGCGAATCAGCCCCAGCATTTT
>TRBV6-1|NA|TRBJ2-1|TRBD2
CASTQGDYYNEQFF
TGTGCCAGCACCCAAGGGGACTACTACAATGAGCAGTTCTTC
>TRBV6-5|few|TRBJ1-2|TRBD1
CASSYRKGALWGYTF
TGTGCCAGCAGTTACAGGAAGGGGGCGTTGTGGGGCTACACCTTC
>TRBV12-5|NA|TRBJ1-4|NA
CASLGHTEEKLFF
TGTGCTAGTTTAGGACACACTGAGGAAAAACTGTTTTTT
>TRBV19|NA|TRBJ1-1|NA
CASSVESGGAFF
TGTGCCAGTAGTGTCGAGAGCGGAGGGGCTTTCTTT
>TRBV7-2|NA|TRBJ1-3|TRBD1
CASSLALGRGIGNTIYF
TGTGCCAGCAGCTTAGCGCTCGGCAGGGGGATAGGAAACACCATATATTTT
>TRBV7-9|NA|TRBJ1-1|TRBD1
CASSSTGAVEAFF
TGTGCCAGCAGCTCGACAGGGGCGGTTGAAGCTTTCTTT
>TRBV27|NA|TRBJ1-6|TRBD1
CASSDGQGAFALHF
TGTGCCAGCAGTGATGGACAGGGGGCATTCGCCCTCCACTTT
>TRBV27|NA|TRBJ1-3|NA
CASSLSQGTGNTIYF
TGTGCCAGCAGTTTATCGCAGGGAACGGGAAACACCATATATTTT
>TRBV6-5|NA|TRBJ1-1|TRBD1
CASSYSRGRDTEAFF
TGTGCCAGCAGTTACTCCAGGGGGCGGGACACTGAAGCTTTCTTT
>TRBV4-1|NA|TRBJ1-3|NA
CASSQDPGSGNTIYF
TGCGCCAGCAGCCAAGATCCGGGCTCTGGAAACACCATATATTTT
>TRBV28|NA|TRBJ2-2|TRBD1
CASSSTGRNTGELFF
TGTGCCAGCAGTTCGACAGGGCGAAACACCGGGGAGCTGTTTTTT
>TRBV30|NA|TRBJ2-7|TRBD2
CALELAGGDVSYEQYF
TGTGCCCTTGAGTTAGCGGGGGGCGATGTCTCCTACGAGCAGTACTTC
>TRBV9|NA|TRBJ2-7|NA
CASSTGGTWGYEQYF
TGTGCCAGCAGCACTGGGGGGACGTGGGGGTACGAGCAGTACTTC
>TRBV10-1|NA|TRBJ2-5|NA
CASRLVDPKETQYF
TGCGCCAGCAGACTAGTAGATCCAAAAGAGACCCAGTACTTC
>TRBV6-4|NA|TRBJ1-5|NA
CASSREGNQPQHF
TGTGCCAGCAGTAGGGAGGGCAATCAGCCCCAGCATTTT
>TRBV25-1|NA|TRBJ1-2|NA
CASSESGVGYTF
TGTGCCAGCAGTGAATCCGGGGTGGGCTACACCTTC
>TRBV28|NA|TRBJ1-3|NA
CASRSQAQAGNTIYF
TGTGCCAGCAGATCACAGGCACAGGCTGGAAACACCATATATTTT
>TRBV4-1|NA|TRBJ1-2|NA
CASSQGRPVAINYGYTF
TGCGCCAGCAGCCAAGGGAGGCCAGTGGCGATAAACTATGGCTACACCTTC
>TRBV28|NA|TRBJ1-4|TRBD1
CASSGRDRGKLFF
TGTGCCAGCAGTGGTCGGGACAGGGGAAAACTGTTTTTT
>TRBV6-5|NA|TRBJ2-1|TRBD2
CASSYSRASGNEQFF
TGTGCCAGCAGTTACTCGAGGGCTAGCGGAAATGAGCAGTTCTTC
>TRBV19|NA|TRBJ2-7|TRBD2
CASRIAGGREQYF
TGTGCCAGTCGAATAGCGGGGGGGCGAGAGCAGTACTTC
>TRBV5-4|NA|TRBJ1-2|NA
CASSFGSSRYGYTF
TGTGCCAGCAGCTTCGGGTCGAGTCGCTATGGCTACACCTTC
>TRBV9|NA|TRBJ2-5|NA
CASSQSWRGQTQYF
TGTGCCAGCAGTCAAAGTTGGCGGGGGCAGACCCAGTACTTC
>TRBV30|NA|TRBJ2-7|NA
CAWSKGMTYEQYF
TGTGCCTGGAGCAAGGGGATGACCTACGAGCAGTACTTC
>TRBV10-3|NA|TRBJ1-5|NA
CAISEQVTQPQHF
TGTGCCATCAGTGAACAGGTAACTCAGCCCCAGCATTTT
>TRBV6-5|NA|TRBJ1-4|NA
CASSYSRDSWEKLFF
TGTGCCAGCAGTTACTCGAGGGATTCTTGGGAAAAACTGTTTTTT
>TRBV5-4|NA|TRBJ1-1|NA
CASSLVTGILNTEAFF
TGTGCCAGCAGCTTGGTCACAGGGATCCTGAACACTGAAGCTTTCTTT
>TRBV28|once|TRBJ1-4|TRBD1
CASSLTGGNEKLFF
TGTGCCAGCAGTCTGACAGGGGGCAATGAAAAACTGTTTTTT
>TRBV25-1|NA|TRBJ2-7|TRBD1
CASGGTGTYEQYF
TGTGCCAGCGGAGGGACAGGAACCTACGAGCAGTACTTC
>TRBV7-9|NA|TRBJ2-7|TRBD2
CASSSSLRGRVYEQYF
TGTGCCAGCAGCAGCTCGCTTCGCGGGAGGGTTTACGAGCAGTACTTC
>TRBV5-1|NA|TRBJ2-7|TRBD1
CASSLATGTDYEQYF
TGCGCCAGCAGCTTGGCCACAGGGACAGACTACGAGCAGTACTTC
>TRBV30|NA|TRBJ1-1|NA
CAWTRGSRGNTEAFF
TGTGCCTGGACCCGAGGATCCAGGGGGAACACTGAAGCTTTCTTT
>TRBV5-1|NA|TRBJ1-1|NA
CASSSAVGEAFF
TGCGCCAGCAGTTCGGCAGTGGGCGAAGCTTTCTTT
>TRBV10-3|NA|TRBJ2-5|TRBD2
CAISDHPLSRPRGGETQYF
TGTGCCATCAGTGACCACCCGCTTAGCCGGCCTCGCGGGGGGGAGACCCAGTACTTC
>TRBV6-5|few|TRBJ1-5|NA
CASEGLAQPQHF
TGTGCCAGCGAGGGTTTAGCTCAGCCCCAGCATTTT
>TRBV5-4|NA|TRBJ2-1|NA
CASTEGADSYNEQFF
TGTGCCAGCACCGAGGGAGCGGACTCCTACAATGAGCAGTTCTTC
>TRBV29-1|NA|TRBJ2-4|NA
CSVEGIGGDLAKNIQYF
TGCAGCGTTGAAGGCATTGGGGGCGACCTAGCCAAAAACATTCAGTACTTC
>TRBV29-1|NA|TRBJ1-1|NA
CSVGHLNTEAFF
TGCAGCGTTGGACACTTGAACACTGAAGCTTTCTTT
>TRBV7-7|NA|TRBJ2-2|NA
CASSLQLNTGELFF
TGTGCCAGCAGCTTACAACTTAACACCGGGGAGCTGTTTTTT
>TRBV10-3|NA|TRBJ1-6|TRBD1
CAIGAGQGTSPLHF
TGTGCCATCGGGGCGGGACAGGGGACTTCACCCCTCCACTTT
>TRBV7-8|once|TRBJ2-1|NA
CASSSYPLGLLNEQFF
TGTGCCAGCAGCTCTTACCCTCTGGGACTTCTCAATGAGCAGTTCTTC
>TRBV19|NA|TRBJ1-5|NA
CASRTTGWGSNQPQHF
TGTGCCAGTAGGACCACAGGGTGGGGGAGCAATCAGCCCCAGCATTTT
>TRBV28|NA|TRBJ2-1|TRBD2
CASRGTSGGSPGYNEQFF
TGTGCCAGCAGGGGGACTAGCGGGGGGTCACCTGGATACAATGAGCAGTTCTTC
>TRBV7-9|NA|TRBJ1-2|NA
CASSSEGYTF
TGTGCCAGCAGTAGTGAAGGCTACACCTTC
>TRBV9|NA|TRBJ1-2|NA
CASSANRESYGYTF
TGTGCCAGCAGCGCCAACAGGGAAAGCTATGGCTACACCTTC
>TRBV6-5|once|TRBJ2-7|TRBD1
CASSLDRGTEQYF
TGTGCCAGCAGTTTGGACAGGGGAACCGAGCAGTACTTC
>TRBV4-3|NA|TRBJ2-3|NA
CASSQDDREADTQYF
TGCGCCAGCAGCCAAGATGATCGTGAGGCAGATACGCAGTATTTT